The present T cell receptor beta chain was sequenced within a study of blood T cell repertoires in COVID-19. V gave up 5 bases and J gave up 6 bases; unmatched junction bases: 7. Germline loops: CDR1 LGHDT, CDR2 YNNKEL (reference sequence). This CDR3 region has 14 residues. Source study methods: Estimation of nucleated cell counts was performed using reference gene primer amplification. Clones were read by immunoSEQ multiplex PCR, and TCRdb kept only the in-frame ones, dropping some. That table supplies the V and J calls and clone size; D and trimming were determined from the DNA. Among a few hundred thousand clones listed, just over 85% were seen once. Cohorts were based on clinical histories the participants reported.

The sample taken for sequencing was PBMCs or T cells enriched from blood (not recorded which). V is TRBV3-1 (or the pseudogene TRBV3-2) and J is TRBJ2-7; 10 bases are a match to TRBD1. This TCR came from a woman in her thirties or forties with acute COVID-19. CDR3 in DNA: TGTGCCAGCAGCGCCGGGACAGGGGATCGCGAGCAGTACTTC. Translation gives CASSAGTGDREQYF.